This paragraph reports one T cell receptor beta chain. The sample belongs to a study of blood T cell repertoires in COVID-19. At the level of the study: COVID-19 samples, acute and convalescent, were from the United States, Italy and Spain. PBMCs, B-cell-depleted T cells, or T cells provided the cDNA or gDNA that made up the material.

The CDR3 contains 15 residues. V gave up 4 bases and J gave up 7 bases, with 19 bases separating them. Germline V lookup: CDR1 SGHDN, CDR2 FVKESK. Sequenced by immunoSEQ multiplex PCR; TCRdb stores in-frame clones only, minus some. The sample records approximately 100,000 clones, roughly 79% being singletons. The sequence came from a human donor in a cohort sampled during active COVID-19. The sample was peripheral blood. The rearrangement links TRBV14 to TRBJ1-2; no clear D gene. The CDR3 DNA sequence: TGTGCCAGCAGCCGAAGCGGGCCTAGGGCGGGTGGCTACACCTTC. This gives the protein CASSRSGPRAGGYTF.